The sequence of this T cell receptor beta chain was determined in a study of blood T cell repertoires in COVID-19. This clone appeared once. Profiled with immunoSEQ multiplex PCR; TCRdb holds only in-frame clones, not every one. The top ten clones hold about 30% of a sample with 55,000 to 80,000 clones, around 85% of them seen once. After removal of 7 bases from V and 5 bases from J, the junction contained 6 bases not matched to a gene. Germline V gene data show CDR1 as KGHDR and CDR2 as SFDVKD. CDR3 size: 14 residues. The chain carries TRBV24-1 and TRBJ2-2, with 7 bases fitting TRBD1. Material for sequencing was peripheral blood. The source is a man between 65 and 80 years old with acute or convalescent COVID-19. The CDR3: CATSQGVRTGELFF. In nucleotides, the CDR3 is TGTGCCACCAGCCAGGGGGTTAGGACCGGGGAGCTGTTTTTT.